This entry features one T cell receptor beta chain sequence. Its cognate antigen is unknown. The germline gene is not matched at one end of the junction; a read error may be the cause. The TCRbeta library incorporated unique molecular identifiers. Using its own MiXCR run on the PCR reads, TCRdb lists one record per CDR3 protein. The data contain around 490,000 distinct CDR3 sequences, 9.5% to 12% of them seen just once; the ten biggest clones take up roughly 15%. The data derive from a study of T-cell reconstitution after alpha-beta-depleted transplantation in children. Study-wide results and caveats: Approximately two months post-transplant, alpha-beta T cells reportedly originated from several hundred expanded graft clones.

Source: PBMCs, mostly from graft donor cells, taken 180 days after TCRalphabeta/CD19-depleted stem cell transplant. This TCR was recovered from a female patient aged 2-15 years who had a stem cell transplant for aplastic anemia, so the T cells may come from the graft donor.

The CDR3 DNA follows: TGTGCCAGCAGTTTGAGGACAGGGCAGGTCGACACCATAAATTTT. Encoded protein: CASSLRTGQVDTINF. The V call is TRBV28, the J call TRBJ1-3, with TRBD1 matching 8 bases. The CDR3 is made up of 15 amino acids. CDR1 and CDR2 (germline): MDHEN, SYDVKM.